One and the same sample provided the 5 T cell receptor beta chains below, sequenced in a study of shared clonotypes between healthy human individuals. The table came from immunoSEQ multiplex PCR; TCRdb's copy has only in-frame clones and leaves some out. The top ten hold approximately 0.4% of the sample, which has approximately 2,300,000 clones, approximately 90% seen once. Sequenced sample: naive CD4+ T cells from PBMCs. The sample's subset: CD45RA+ positively selected. The receptors derive from a young man in good health. Some clones in this sample may be carry-over from other donors' samples.

This chain links TRBV20-1 with TRBJ1-4, with D perhaps TRBD1 (6 bases). The CDR3 totals 11 residues. Germline CDR1 and CDR2: DFQATT and SNEGSKA (reference sequence). Trimming took off 8 bases at V and 7 bases at J, with 11 bases between the two ends. In nucleotides, the CDR3 is TGCAGTAAACAGGGCGGTGAAAAACTGTTTTTT. This codes for CSKQGGEKLFF.

This clone was recorded a few times. The rearrangement links TRBV27 to TRBJ1-5; TRBD1 might be the D (5 bases). V dropped 6 bases and J dropped 9 bases, with 18 bases sitting between them. The CDR3 spans 14 residues. CDR1 and CDR2 (germline): MNHEY, SMNVEV (reference sequence). The CDR3 is CASRATRLRGPQHF. Written as DNA, the CDR3 is TGTGCCAGCAGAGCGACGCGTCTGAGGGGGCCCCAGCATTTT.

The chain is built from TRBV11-3 and TRBJ2-3, with 7 bases that match TRBD1. The CDR3 length is 15 residues. Germline V lookup: CDR1 SGHNT, CDR2 YENEEA. V trimming: 5 bases; J trimming: 4 bases; junction bases outside the gene matches: 9. CDR3 sequence (DNA): TGTGCCAGCAGCCCCCGGACAGGTCGGCCAGATACGCAGTATTTT. Protein product: CASSPRTGRPDTQYF.

V usage is TRBV28 and J usage is TRBJ1-5; TRBD1 matches 10 bases. The CDR3 spans 15 residues. Germline V gene sequence: CDR1 MDHEN, CDR2 SYDVKM. Trimming removed 5 bases from V and 4 bases from J; junction bases left unmatched: 5. CDR3 in amino acids: CASSPTGGVNQPQHF. As DNA, the CDR3 is TGTGCCAGCAGTCCGACAGGGGGCGTGAATCAGCCCCAGCATTTT.

The chain has TRBV9 and TRBJ2-7, with D maybe TRBD1 (5 bases). Trimming took 3 bases from V and 0 from J, leaving 10 bases between them. This CDR3 spans 14 amino acids. Germline V gene sequence: CDR1 SGDLS, CDR2 YYNGEE. The CDR3 region is CASSEGPLSYEQYF. CDR3 DNA: TGTGCCAGCAGCGAGGGGCCCCTCTCCTACGAGCAGTACTTC.